This T cell receptor beta chain was recovered during a study of identical twins. The cDNA had a unique molecular identifier and a template-switch universal primer site. TCRdb itself ran the 5' RACE reads through MiXCR, one entry per CDR3 protein. Of about 470,000 distinct CDR3 sequences detected, 20% to 25% appear once; the ten largest clones hold approximately 2.9%. Study-wide points: Within monozygotic twins, out-of-frame TCR alpha sharing was underestimated by the models.

About this clonotype: The target antigen is unknown.

This sample was shared with a second study, whose subject was T cells expressing NK-cell markers. From that second work: NKG2C+ dominant clonotype frequencies in 6 or 7 donors were roughly 1.0-7.5% of CD8+ T cells. It remained uncertain whether the expanded NKG2C+ T cell clones were specific for HCMV antigens.

The source is a woman aged 18-35 years in good health. The sequencing input was CD4+ T cells sorted from blood.

This CDR3 reads CASSLDRDTTDTQYF. The CDR3, as DNA: TGTGCCAGCTCCCTGGACAGGGATACGACAGATACGCAGTATTTT. The chain recombines TRBV18 with TRBJ2-3, with TRBD1 identical over 8 bases. V trimming: 6 bases; J trimming: 3 bases; junction bases outside the gene matches: 8. CDR3 size: 15 residues. The germline gives CDR1 KGHSH, CDR2 LQKENI.